The next 19 T cell receptor beta chains were all read from a single sample in a study of cytomegalovirus exposure and HLA in healthy donors (dated 2017 in TCRdb). The library was prepared using the immunoSEQ multiplex PCR assay. For the multiplex PCR, a mixture combining 60 forward primers for TCR Vbeta segments and 13 reverse primers for TCR Jbeta segments was used. Sourced from immuneACCESS, this table was stored by TCRdb with only in-frame sequences that have V and J called. A share of the clones is absent; for the studies checked, an unresolved V gene accounts for under half, and the remainder has no known explanation. The sample has 100,000 or so clones on record, 65% to 80% of them singletons. The ten largest make up about 1.9% of the sample. Sequencing was done on a sample of PBMCs. These receptors came from a woman aged 40 to 49 in good health and CMV-seronegative.

This clone was recorded a few times. The chain joins TRBV5-4 to TRBJ2-1; D gene ambiguous. The CDR3 length is 13 residues. Germline-derived CDR1 and CDR2 are SGHNT and YYREEE (reference sequence). The V end lost 2 bases, the J end lost 1 base, and 4 bases lay between the germline ends. As DNA, the CDR3 is TGTGCCAGCAGCTTCGGGTCCTACAATGAGCAGTTCTTC. It is translated as CASSFGSYNEQFF.

The chain carries TRBV6-5 and TRBJ2-5; perhaps TRBD1 as D (6 bases). Germline CDR1 is MNHEY and CDR2 is SVGAGI. CDR3 size: 14 residues. V gave up 5 bases and J gave up 2 bases, with 12 bases separating them. The CDR3 DNA sequence: TGTGCCAGCAGTCCGGGGACACTTCAAGAGACCCAGTACTTC. Its protein product is CASSPGTLQETQYF.

This clone was counted once. V is TRBV6-6 and J is TRBJ2-5, with 13 bases aligning to TRBD2. The CDR3 sequence is 15 residues long. Germline CDR1 reads MNHNY; CDR2 reads SVGAGI (reference sequence). The V and J ends lost 6 bases and 5 bases, in that order; junction bases with no gene match: 6. CDR3 loop: CASSILAGGQETQYF. In nucleotides, the CDR3 is TGTGCCAGCAGCATACTAGCGGGGGGGCAGGAGACCCAGTACTTC.

The V and J genes are TRBV5-1 and TRBJ2-1; D is uncertain. With 4 bases removed from V and 5 bases from J, the gap between germline ends came to 13 bases. The CDR3 runs to 14 residues. Germline-derived CDR1 and CDR2 are SGHRS and YFSETQ. The CDR3 DNA sequence: TGCGCCAGCAGCCCTGGGCAGGTTAACAATGAGCAGTTCTTC. This encodes CASSPGQVNNEQFF.

This clone was observed a few times. The gene calls are TRBV7-6 and TRBJ2-5; D is unclear. Germline V gene lookup returns CDR1 SGHVS and CDR2 FNYEAQ. Trimming shortened V by 1 base and J by 4 bases, and 7 bases separated the two germline ends. The CDR3 runs to 13 residues. CDR3 in amino acids: CASSLGPRETQYF. CDR3 nucleotide sequence: TGTGCCAGCAGCTTAGGTCCCCGAGAGACCCAGTACTTC.

The gene calls are TRBV14 and TRBJ2-2; 12 positions match TRBD2. V lost 1 base, J lost 6 bases, and 12 bases stayed unmatched. The CDR3 spans 19 residues. CDR1 and CDR2 from the germline V gene are SGHDN and FVKESK. CDR3 in DNA: TGTGCCAGCAGCCAAGCCGTTCCTAGCGGGAGGGTTGTTCCCGGGGAGCTGTTTTTT. Translating gives CASSQAVPSGRVVPGELFF. The full variable domain, its missing parts supplied by reference TRBV14 and TRBJ2-2, is EAGVTQFPSHSVIEKGQTVTLRCDPISGHDNLYWYRRVMGKEIKFLLHFVKESKQDESGMPNNRFLAERTGGTYSTLKVQPAELEDSGVYFCASSQAVPSGRVVPGELFFGEGSRLTVL.

The chain recombines TRBV13 with TRBJ2-7, with D maybe TRBD2 (6 bases). The CDR3 is 17 residues long. The germline V gene has CDR1 PRHDT and CDR2 FYEKMQ (reference sequence). With 2 bases removed from V and 4 bases from J, the gap between germline ends came to 21 bases. CDR3 in DNA: TGTGCCAGCAGCTTAAGAAATGCGGGGCAGGGTCGGTACGAGCAGTACTTC. It yields the protein CASSLRNAGQGRYEQYF.

The V call is TRBV6-5, the J call TRBJ2-5, with 8 nucleotides matching TRBD2. Trimming took 6 bases from V and 5 from J; bases not matched to a gene: 2. Germline CDR1 is MNHEY and CDR2 is SVGAGI. The CDR3 sequence is 12 residues long. CDR3 sequence (DNA): TGTGCCAGCAGGCCGGGGGGGGAGACCCAGTACTTC. Translating gives CASRPGGETQYF.

As to this clone: The germline gene is not matched at one end of the junction; a read error may be the cause. The chain links TRBV7-9 to TRBJ2-1; D may be TRBD2 (6 bases). Looked up from germline, CDR1 is SEHNR and CDR2 is FQNEAQ (reference sequence). CDR3 length: 14 amino acids. In nucleotides, the CDR3 is TGTTCCAGCAGCTTAGACGGGGGATCCAATGAGCAGTTCTTC. It is translated as CSSSLDGGSNEQFF.

The CDR3 nucleotides are TGTGCCAGCTCAGGACAAACAGGGCCCGCAGATACGCAGTATTTT. This translates into CASSGQTGPADTQYF. The chain links TRBV18 to TRBJ2-3; TRBD1 might be the D (6 bases). V was trimmed by 5 bases and J by 4 bases, leaving 16 bases between them. Germline-derived CDR1 and CDR2 are KGHSH and LQKENI. The CDR3 has 15 residues.

The count of this clone is one. V gene TRBV2 combines with J gene TRBJ2-2; TRBD2 matches at 12 bases. Germline-derived CDR1 and CDR2 are SNHLY and FYNNEI. V gave up 7 bases and J gave up 7 bases; unmatched junction bases: 7. CDR3 size: 15 residues. Here the CDR3 DNA reads TGTGCCAGCATTCGACTAGCGGGAGCGAACGGGGAGCTGTTTTTT. Protein product: CASIRLAGANGELFF.

J is TRBJ2-7 and V is TRBV6-5, with D possibly being TRBD2 (5 bases). The CDR3 is 14 residues long. Deletions cut 8 bases from V and 2 bases from J, with 16 bases between. The germline gives CDR1 MNHEY, CDR2 SVGAGI. Here the CDR3 DNA reads TGTGCCAGCCACCCTCGGACTGAGACCTACGAGCAGTACTTC. Translation gives CASHPRTETYEQYF.

The chain is built from TRBV4-1 and TRBJ1-3; D remains unclear. The CDR3 has 15 residues. The V end was cut by 0 bases, the J end by 1 base, with 7 bases between. Looked up from germline, CDR1 is MGHRA and CDR2 is YSYEKL. The CDR3 DNA reads TGCGCCAGCAGCCAAGAATACAGTTCTGGAAACACCATATATTTT. It translates to CASSQEYSSGNTIYF.

About this clone itself: An end of the junction does not agree with germline; a read error may underlie this. The J gene is TRBJ2-1, the V gene TRBV7-7, with TRBD2 matching over 14 bases. Germline assignment: CDR1 SSHAT and CDR2 FNYEAQ (reference sequence). The CDR3 is made up of 17 amino acids. The CDR3 sequence: CASSLGGTSGSYNEQFF. CDR3 sequence (DNA): TGTGCTAGCAGCTTAGGAGGGACTAGCGGGAGCTACAATGAGCAGTTCTTC. Full variable domain (outside the CDR3, taken from reference TRBV7-7 and TRBJ2-1): GAGVSQSPRYKVTKRGQDVTLRCDPISSHATLYWYQQALGQGPEFLTYFNYEAQPDKSGLPSDRFSAERPEGSISTLTIQRTEQRDSAMYRCASSLGGTSGSYNEQFFGPGTRLTVL.

The V call is TRBV28, the J call TRBJ1-5; 10 bases are a match to TRBD1. The CDR3 loop spans 15 amino acids. Per germline, CDR1 MDHEN and CDR2 SYDVKM. With 5 bases clipped from V and 7 bases from J, the junction kept 8 bases outside the gene matches. The CDR3 sequence: CASSGSGTGEQPQHF. CDR3 DNA sequence: TGTGCCAGCAGTGGTTCCGGGACAGGGGAGCAGCCCCAGCATTTT.

The chain employs TRBV7-9 and TRBJ2-7; 7 nucleotides line up with TRBD1. CDR1 is SEHNR and CDR2 is FQNEAQ in the germline V gene (reference sequence). This CDR3 spans 15 amino acids. The CDR3 DNA reads TGTTCCAAAAAGGGGGCGCGTCGATTTTCCTACGAGCAGTACTTC. Translating it yields CSKKGARRFSYEQYF.

CDR3 sequence reads: CAWSLTGGGTDTQYF. CDR3 bases: TGTGCCTGGAGTTTAACAGGGGGCGGCACAGATACGCAGTATTTT. This chain uses TRBV30 with TRBJ2-3; 9 bases fit TRBD1. The J segment lost 1 base and the V segment lost 2 bases, leaving 4 bases of the junction unmatched. The CDR3 extends over 15 amino acids. Germline V gene lookup returns CDR1 GTSNPN and CDR2 SVGIG (reference sequence).

The count of this clone is one. The chain couples TRBV7-2 to TRBJ1-4; TRBD1 matches 7 bases. Germline-derived CDR1 and CDR2 are SGHTA and FQGNSA. With 5 bases clipped from V and 3 bases from J, the junction kept 3 bases outside the gene matches. This CDR3 contains 14 residues. The CDR3: CASSQTGPNEKLFF. For the CDR3, the DNA is TGTGCCAGCAGCCAGACAGGGCCTAATGAAAAACTGTTTTTT.

The chain employs TRBV18 and TRBJ2-5; TRBD1 matches 11 bases. The assigned J gene may be wrong: the sequence end matches TRBJ2-7 better. Per the germline V gene, CDR1 is KGHSH and CDR2 is LQKENI. This CDR3 contains 15 residues. This chain's CDR3 is CASSPGRTGGDEQYF. The CDR3 DNA reads as TGTGCCAGCTCACCAGGTCGGACAGGGGGCGACGAGCAGTACTTC.